The 23 T cell receptor beta chains in this list originate from one sample, sequenced in a study of cytomegalovirus exposure and HLA in healthy donors (dated by TCRdb to about 2017). The library was prepared using the immunoSEQ multiplex PCR assay. The multiplex PCR relied on a mix of 60 forward primers for TCR Vbeta segments and 13 reverse primers for TCR Jbeta segments. The table was pulled from immuneACCESS by TCRdb, which kept in-frame rearrangements only. Such tables lose some clones; where checked, under half of the loss comes from unresolved V genes, and the rest has no known cause. For this sample there are some 140,000 clones; around 72% appear just once. The ten largest make up roughly 1.5% of the sample. Sequences were obtained from PBMCs. The receptor set was obtained from a woman in her late teens or twenties in good health and CMV-seronegative.

The J gene is TRBJ2-7, the V gene TRBV30, with a weak D call TRBD1 (7 bases). There are 14 residues in the CDR3. The V and J ends lost 3 bases and 0 bases respectively, with 12 bases between them. CDR1 is GTSNPN and CDR2 is SVGIG in the germline V gene (reference sequence). For the CDR3, the DNA is TGTGCCTGGAGGGCGGGACAGAGCTCCTACGAGCAGTACTTC. As protein: CAWRAGQSSYEQYF.

This clone was counted only a few times. V is TRBV30 and J is TRBJ2-1, with unresolved D. V was pared by 0 bases and J by 9 bases, with 9 bases between. CDR3 length: 12 residues. Germline values: CDR1 GTSNPN, CDR2 SVGIG (reference sequence). The CDR3 DNA reads as TGTGCCTGGAGTGTAGCCGACACTGAGCAGTTCTTC. This gives the protein CAWSVADTEQFF.

J is TRBJ2-7 and V is TRBV5-1; 12 nucleotides line up with TRBD2. Losses at the gene ends were 0 bases for V and 5 bases for J; bases not matched to a gene: 3. CDR1 SGHRS and CDR2 YFSETQ come from the germline V gene. CDR3 length: 15 amino acids. The CDR3 nucleotides are TGCGCCAGCAGCTTGGGACTAGCGGGAGACCACGAGCAGTACTTC. Its translation is CASSLGLAGDHEQYF.

The chain carries TRBV7-2 and TRBJ2-5; D is possibly TRBD2 (5 bases). The CDR3 has 16 amino acids. Trimming cost V 1 base and J 1 base, with 13 bases left between them. The germline V gene encodes CDR1 SGHTA and CDR2 FQGNSA. CDR3 sequence: CASSLGPLVLQETQYF. The CDR3 region has the DNA TGTGCCAGCAGCTTAGGTCCACTAGTCCTCCAAGAGACCCAGTACTTC.

This clone was observed a few times. The chain combines TRBV7-9 with TRBJ2-1, with 7 bases fitting TRBD2. The CDR3 loop spans 16 amino acids. Trimming took 5 bases from V and 5 from J; bases not matched to a gene: 12. Per germline, CDR1 SEHNR and CDR2 FQNEAQ (reference sequence). CDR3 DNA sequence: TGTGCCAGCAGCCCCACCCTGGGAGGGCCCCACAATGAGCAGTTCTTC. Amino acids: CASSPTLGGPHNEQFF.

The chain has TRBV9 and TRBJ2-7, with 7 bases fitting TRBD1. The V and J ends lost 0 bases and 2 bases, in that order; junction bases with no gene match: 8. The CDR3 covers 16 residues. The germline CDR1 and CDR2 sequences are SGDLS and YYNGEE. CDR3 in DNA: TGTGCCAGCAGCGTAGAGGTCCGGGGACAGCCCTACGAGCAGTACTTC. Its translation is CASSVEVRGQPYEQYF.

This clone was counted between two and nine times. The chain links TRBV6-4 to TRBJ1-2; a weak D match, TRBD1 (5 bases). Per germline, CDR1 MRHNA and CDR2 SNTAGT. This CDR3 contains 13 residues. Trimming cost V 2 bases and J 8 bases, with 12 bases left between them. This CDR3 is CASSDQGLGGYTF. For the CDR3, the DNA is TGTGCCAGCAGTGACCAGGGTTTAGGCGGCTACACCTTC.

In its sample, this clone was seen once. The chain combines TRBV5-1 with TRBJ2-7; TRBD1 agrees at 8 bases. CDR1 and CDR2 (germline): SGHRS, YFSETQ. V trimming: 4 bases; J trimming: 4 bases; junction bases outside the gene matches: 7. The CDR3 spans 14 residues. CDR3 sequence (DNA): TGCGCCAGCAGCACCGACAGGGGAGGTTACGAGCAGTACTTC. The encoded protein is CASSTDRGGYEQYF.

The gene calls are TRBV11-2 and TRBJ2-2, with no clear D. V lost 5 bases and J lost 2, with 9 bases in between. The CDR3 length is 14 residues. CDR1 and CDR2 from the germline V gene are SGHAT and FQNNGV. CDR3 sequence: CASSPSVNTGELFF. The CDR3 nucleotides are TGTGCCAGCAGCCCCAGTGTCAACACCGGGGAGCTGTTTTTT.

This clone has just a few counts. The chain combines TRBV5-1 with TRBJ1-1, with a weak D call TRBD1 (6 bases). The germline CDR1 and CDR2 sequences are SGHRS and YFSETQ. Deletions cut 4 bases from V and 5 bases from J, with 15 bases between. The CDR3 consists of 14 residues. The CDR3 region is CASSVDGGHTEAFF. For the CDR3, the DNA is TGCGCCAGCAGCGTCGACGGGGGGCATACTGAAGCTTTCTTT. The entire variable domain, with the rest obtained from reference TRBV5-1 and TRBJ1-1, is as follows: KAGVTQTPRYLIKTRGQQVTLSCSPISGHRSVSWYQQTPGQGLQFLFEYFSETQRNKGNFPGRFSGRQFSNSRSEMNVSTLELGDSALYLCASSVDGGHTEAFFGQGTRLTVV.

The V and J genes are TRBV6-6 and TRBJ1-4; unclear D gene. This CDR3 spans 16 amino acids. Germline V gene lookup returns CDR1 MNHNY and CDR2 SVGAGI (reference sequence). Trimming removed 2 bases at V and 5 bases at J, with 15 bases between. CDR3 protein: CASSYAIGRENEKLFF. The CDR3 coding sequence is TGTGCCAGCAGTTACGCCATAGGGCGGGAAAATGAAAAACTGTTTTTT.

The rearrangement links TRBV6-1 to TRBJ2-3; D unclear. Germline V gives CDR1 MNHNS, CDR2 SASEGT. V was clipped by 10 bases and J by 6 bases, with 14 bases between them. The CDR3 runs to 12 residues. This chain's CDR3 is CATRTSGDTQYF. The CDR3 coding sequence is TGTGCCACCAGGACCTCCGGGGATACGCAGTATTTT.

V gene TRBV18 combines with J gene TRBJ2-2; 11 bases line up with TRBD2. V lost 3 bases to trimming and J lost 3 bases; unmatched junction nucleotides: 3. This CDR3 comprises 16 residues. In germline, CDR1 is KGHSH, CDR2 LQKENI. The CDR3 nucleotides read TGTGCCAGCTCACCCAGTAGCGGGAGGGACACCGGGGAGCTGTTTTTT. Translated: CASSPSSGRDTGELFF.

The chain links TRBV18 to TRBJ1-1; D gene ambiguous. The germline V and J ends were trimmed by 0 bases and 2 bases, with 13 bases remaining between them. Germline assignment: CDR1 KGHSH and CDR2 LQKENI. The CDR3 loop spans 16 amino acids. The CDR3 sequence is CASSPPLYGTNTEAFF. DNA for the CDR3: TGTGCCAGCTCACCACCGTTATATGGCACCAACACTGAAGCTTTCTTT.

The V call is TRBV5-8, the J call TRBJ2-2, with D possibly TRBD1 on 6 matching bases. Trimming shortened V by 2 bases and J by 1 base, and 9 bases separated the two germline ends. The CDR3 loop spans 15 amino acids. Looked up from germline, CDR1 is SGHTS and CDR2 is YDEGEE. The CDR3 is CASSLQGLNTGELFF. CDR3 in DNA: TGTGCCAGCAGCTTACAGGGCTTGAACACCGGGGAGCTGTTTTTT.

CDR3 loop: CASSSFGTKFSYEQYF. CDR3 coding DNA: TGTGCCAGCAGTTCATTCGGGACTAAGTTTTCCTACGAGCAGTACTTC. The V call is TRBV5-6, the J call TRBJ2-7; 7 positions agree with TRBD2. With V trimmed by 5 bases and J by 1 base, 12 bases remained unmatched. Germline V gene sequence: CDR1 SGHDT, CDR2 YYEEEE. This CDR3 is 16 amino acids long.

The chain uses TRBV2 and TRBJ1-6; 7 bases map to TRBD1. Germline V gene sequence: CDR1 SNHLY, CDR2 FYNNEI. V shed 6 bases and J 8 bases; nucleotides not matched to a gene: 4. CDR3 length equals 13 residues. In DNA, the CDR3 is TGTGCCAGCAGGCAGGGGGAAGATTCACCCCTCCACTTT. Protein sequence: CASRQGEDSPLHF.

The chain uses TRBV7-2 and TRBJ2-7; 13 positions agree with TRBD2. The germline gives CDR1 SGHTA, CDR2 FQGNSA. With 1 base clipped from V and 0 bases from J, the junction kept 3 bases outside the gene matches. The CDR3 length is 17 residues. CDR3 coding DNA: TGTGCCAGCAGCTTAGTACTAGCGGGAGGGAGCTCCTACGAGCAGTACTTC. Its protein product is CASSLVLAGGSSYEQYF.

This clone was observed a single time. This chain joins TRBV10-3 and TRBJ2-1; TRBD2 agrees at 9 bases. V dropped 3 bases and J dropped 1; count of bases not matched to a gene: 7. Germline CDR1 is ENHRY and CDR2 is SYGVKD. This CDR3 has 17 residues. As DNA, the CDR3 is TGTGCCATCAGTGATGAGGGCGGGAGGGTTTCCTACAATGAGCAGTTCTTC. Translated: CAISDEGGRVSYNEQFF.

The chain links TRBV10-3 to TRBJ2-7, with 11 bases fitting TRBD2. Germline values: CDR1 ENHRY, CDR2 SYGVKD. J was trimmed by 2 bases and V by 10 bases; bases with no gene match: 7. CDR3 length equals 14 residues. The CDR3 loop is CATHTSGRPYEQYF. The CDR3 nucleotides read TGTGCCACCCATACTAGCGGGAGACCCTACGAGCAGTACTTC.

The J gene is TRBJ1-1, the V gene TRBV7-2; D possibly corresponds to TRBD1 (6 bases). Trimming shortened V by 6 bases and J by 7 bases, and 15 bases separated the two germline ends. The CDR3 is made up of 13 amino acids. Germline assignment: CDR1 SGHTA and CDR2 FQGNSA. This chain's CDR3 is CASRRRTVNEAFF. The CDR3 nucleotides are TGTGCCAGCAGGCGGAGGACAGTAAATGAAGCTTTCTTT.

The rearrangement links TRBV18 to TRBJ1-1; 7 bases align to TRBD1. V gave up 5 bases and J gave up 1 base; unmatched junction bases: 7. Per germline, CDR1 KGHSH and CDR2 LQKENI. CDR3 length equals 15 residues. DNA for the CDR3: TGTGCCAGCTCATCGACAGGGAGAGGGAACACTGAAGCTTTCTTT. Translating it yields CASSSTGRGNTEAFF.

The chain joins TRBV9 to TRBJ2-7; TRBD2 matches 9 bases. The CDR3 extends over 18 amino acids. Germline CDR1 is SGDLS and CDR2 is YYNGEE. After removal of 0 bases from V and 3 bases from J, the junction contained 13 bases not matched to a gene. The CDR3 reads CASSVALPGLAADYEQYF. The CDR3 coding sequence is TGTGCCAGCAGCGTAGCCCTCCCGGGACTAGCAGCCGACTACGAGCAGTACTTC.